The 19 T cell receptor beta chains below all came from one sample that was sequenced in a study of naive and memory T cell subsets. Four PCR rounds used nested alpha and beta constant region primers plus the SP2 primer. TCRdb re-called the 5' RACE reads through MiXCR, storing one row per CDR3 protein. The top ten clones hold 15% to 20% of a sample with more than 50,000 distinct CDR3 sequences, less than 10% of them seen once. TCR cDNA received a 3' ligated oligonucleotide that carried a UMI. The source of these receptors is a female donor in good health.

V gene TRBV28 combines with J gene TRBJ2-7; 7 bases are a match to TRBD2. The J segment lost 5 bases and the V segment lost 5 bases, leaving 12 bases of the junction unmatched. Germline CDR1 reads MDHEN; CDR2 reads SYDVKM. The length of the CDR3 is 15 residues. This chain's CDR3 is CASSSGAIYRNEQYF. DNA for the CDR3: TGTGCCAGCAGTAGCGGGGCTATTTATCGGAACGAGCAGTACTTC.

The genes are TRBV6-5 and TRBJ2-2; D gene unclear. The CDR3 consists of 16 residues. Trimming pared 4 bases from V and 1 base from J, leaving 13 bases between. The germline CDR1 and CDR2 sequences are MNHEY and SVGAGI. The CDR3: CASSWDRRVNTGELFF. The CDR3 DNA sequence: TGTGCCAGCAGTTGGGATAGACGTGTGAACACCGGGGAGCTGTTTTTT.

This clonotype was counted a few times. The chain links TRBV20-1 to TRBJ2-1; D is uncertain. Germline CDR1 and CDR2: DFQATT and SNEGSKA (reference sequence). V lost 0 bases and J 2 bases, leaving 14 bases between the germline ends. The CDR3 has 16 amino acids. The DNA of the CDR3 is TGCAGTGCTAGAGATCGGCAAAAACCGACCTACAATGAGCAGTTCTTC. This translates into CSARDRQKPTYNEQFF.

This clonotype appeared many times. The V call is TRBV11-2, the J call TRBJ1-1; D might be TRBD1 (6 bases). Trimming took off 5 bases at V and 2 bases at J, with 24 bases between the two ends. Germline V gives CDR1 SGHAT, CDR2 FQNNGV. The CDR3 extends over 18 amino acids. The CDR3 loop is CASSHDQSGTPGNTEAFF. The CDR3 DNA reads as TGTGCCAGCAGCCACGACCAGTCCGGGACACCAGGAAACACTGAAGCTTTCTTT.

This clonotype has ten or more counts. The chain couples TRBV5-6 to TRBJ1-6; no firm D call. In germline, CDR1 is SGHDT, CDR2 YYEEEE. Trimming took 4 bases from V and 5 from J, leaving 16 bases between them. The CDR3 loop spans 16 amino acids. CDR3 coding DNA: TGTGCCAGCAGCCCGAGGCGGCTCCACAATAATTCACCCCTCCACTTT. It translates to CASSPRRLHNNSPLHF. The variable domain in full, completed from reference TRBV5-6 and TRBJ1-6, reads DAGVTQSPTHLIKTRGQQVTLRCSPKSGHDTVSWYQQALGQGPQFIFQYYEEEERQRGNFPDRFSGHQFPNYSSELNVNALLLGDSALYLCASSPRRLHNNSPLHFGNGTRLTVT.

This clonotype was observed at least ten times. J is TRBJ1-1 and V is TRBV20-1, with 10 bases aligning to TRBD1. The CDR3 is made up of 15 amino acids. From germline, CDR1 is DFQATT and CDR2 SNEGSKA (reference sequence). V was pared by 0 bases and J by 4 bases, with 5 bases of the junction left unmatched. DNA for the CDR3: TGCAGTGCTAGAGAAATGGACAGGGGGGTCACTGAAGCTTTCTTT. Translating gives CSAREMDRGVTEAFF.

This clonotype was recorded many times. CDR3 sequence reads: CASSYYPPSGTGGSYEQYF. Written as DNA, the CDR3 is TGTGCCAGCAGTTACTACCCACCCTCCGGGACAGGGGGCTCCTACGAGCAGTACTTC. This chain joins TRBV6-5 and TRBJ2-7; 11 bases match TRBD1. CDR3 length equals 19 residues. V lost 1 base to trimming and J lost 0 bases; unmatched junction nucleotides: 11. Germline V gene lookup returns CDR1 MNHEY and CDR2 SVGAGI.

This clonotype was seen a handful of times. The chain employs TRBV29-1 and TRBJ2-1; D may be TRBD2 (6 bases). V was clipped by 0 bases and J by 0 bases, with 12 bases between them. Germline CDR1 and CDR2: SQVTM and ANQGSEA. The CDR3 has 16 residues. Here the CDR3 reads CSVEDGGTSSYNEQFF. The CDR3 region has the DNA TGCAGCGTTGAAGACGGAGGGACCAGCTCCTACAATGAGCAGTTCTTC.

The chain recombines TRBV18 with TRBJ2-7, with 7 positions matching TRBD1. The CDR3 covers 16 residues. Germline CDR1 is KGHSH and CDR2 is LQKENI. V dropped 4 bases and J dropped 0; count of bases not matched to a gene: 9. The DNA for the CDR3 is TGTGCCAGCTCACTTACAGGGGTCAGGACCTCCTACGAGCAGTACTTC. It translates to CASSLTGVRTSYEQYF.

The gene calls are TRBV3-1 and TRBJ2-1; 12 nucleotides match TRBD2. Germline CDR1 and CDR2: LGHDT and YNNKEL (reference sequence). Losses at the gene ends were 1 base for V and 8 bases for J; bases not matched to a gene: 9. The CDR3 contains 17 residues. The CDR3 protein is CASSQGVASGGVDEQFF. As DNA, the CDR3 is TGTGCCAGCAGCCAAGGGGTGGCTAGCGGGGGGGTCGATGAGCAGTTCTTC.

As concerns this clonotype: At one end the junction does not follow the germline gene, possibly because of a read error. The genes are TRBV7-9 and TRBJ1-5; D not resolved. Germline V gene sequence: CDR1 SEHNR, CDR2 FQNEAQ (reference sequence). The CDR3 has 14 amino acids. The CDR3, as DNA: TGTGCCAGCAGCTTAGCGCCCGACCGTCAGCCCCAGAATTTT. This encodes CASSLAPDRQPQNF. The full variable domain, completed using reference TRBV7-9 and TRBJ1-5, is DTGVSQNPRHKITKRGQNVTFRCDPISEHNRLYWYRQTLGQGPEFLTYFQNEAQLEKSRLLSDRFSAERPKGSFSTLEIQRTEQGDSAMYLCASSLAPDRQPQNFGDGTRLSIL.

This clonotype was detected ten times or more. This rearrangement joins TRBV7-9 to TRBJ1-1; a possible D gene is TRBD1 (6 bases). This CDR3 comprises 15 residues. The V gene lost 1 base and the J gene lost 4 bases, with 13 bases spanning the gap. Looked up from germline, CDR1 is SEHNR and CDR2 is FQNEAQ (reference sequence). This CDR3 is CASSLDREGSTEAFF. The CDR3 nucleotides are TGTGCCAGCAGCTTAGACAGGGAGGGGAGCACTGAAGCTTTCTTT. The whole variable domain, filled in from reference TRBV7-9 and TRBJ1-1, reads DTGVSQNPRHKITKRGQNVTFRCDPISEHNRLYWYRQTLGQGPEFLTYFQNEAQLEKSRLLSDRFSAERPKGSFSTLEIQRTEQGDSAMYLCASSLDREGSTEAFFGQGTRLTVV.

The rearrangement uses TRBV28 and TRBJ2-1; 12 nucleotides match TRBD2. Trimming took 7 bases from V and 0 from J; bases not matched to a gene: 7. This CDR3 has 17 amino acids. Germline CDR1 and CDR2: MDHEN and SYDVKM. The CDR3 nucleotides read TGTGCCAGCATAACTAGCGGGAGGCCTCTCTCCTACAATGAGCAGTTCTTC. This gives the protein CASITSGRPLSYNEQFF.

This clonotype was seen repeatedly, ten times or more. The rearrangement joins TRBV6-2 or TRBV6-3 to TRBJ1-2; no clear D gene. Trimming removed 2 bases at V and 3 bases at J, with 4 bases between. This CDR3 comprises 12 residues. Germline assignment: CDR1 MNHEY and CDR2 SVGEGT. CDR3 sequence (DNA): TGTGCCAGCAGTTACGACTACTATGGCTACACCTTC. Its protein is CASSYDYYGYTF.

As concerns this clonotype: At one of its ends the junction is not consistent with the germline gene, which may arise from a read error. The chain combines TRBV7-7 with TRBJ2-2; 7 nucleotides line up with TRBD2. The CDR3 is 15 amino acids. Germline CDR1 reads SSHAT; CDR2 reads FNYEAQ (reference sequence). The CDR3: CASSPGREGTGELFF. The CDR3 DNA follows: TGTGCTAGCAGCCCGGGGAGGGAAGGCACCGGGGAGCTGTTTTTT.

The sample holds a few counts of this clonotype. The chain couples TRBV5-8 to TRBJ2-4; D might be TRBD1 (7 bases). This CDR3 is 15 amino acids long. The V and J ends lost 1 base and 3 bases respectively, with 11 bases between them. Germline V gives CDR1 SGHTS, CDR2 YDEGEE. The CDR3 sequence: CASSLRQGGKNIQYF. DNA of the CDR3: TGTGCCAGCAGCTTGAGACAGGGAGGCAAAAACATTCAGTACTTC.

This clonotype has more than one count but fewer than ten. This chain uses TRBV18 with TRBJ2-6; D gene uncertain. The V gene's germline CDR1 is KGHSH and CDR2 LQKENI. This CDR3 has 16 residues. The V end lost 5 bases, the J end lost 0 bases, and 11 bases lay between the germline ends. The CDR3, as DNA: TGTGCCAGCTCATCGGCACTATTCTCTGGGGCCAACGTCCTGACTTTC. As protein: CASSSALFSGANVLTF.

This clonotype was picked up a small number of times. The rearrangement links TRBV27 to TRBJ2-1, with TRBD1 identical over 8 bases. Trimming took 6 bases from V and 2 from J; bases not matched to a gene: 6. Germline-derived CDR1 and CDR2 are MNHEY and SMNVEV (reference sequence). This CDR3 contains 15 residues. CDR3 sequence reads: CASSRGQGPYNEQFF. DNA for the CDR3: TGTGCCAGCAGCCGCGGACAGGGACCCTACAATGAGCAGTTCTTC.

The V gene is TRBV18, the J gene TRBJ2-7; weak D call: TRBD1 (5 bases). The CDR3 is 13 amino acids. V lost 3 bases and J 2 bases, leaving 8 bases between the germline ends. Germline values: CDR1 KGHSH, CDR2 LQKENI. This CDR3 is CASSPRQTYEQYF. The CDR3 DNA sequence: TGTGCCAGCTCACCCAGACAGACCTACGAGCAGTACTTC.